This entry features one T cell receptor beta chain sequence. The data are from a study of control samples from healthy donors and cancer patients. This CDR3 has 12 residues. Germline CDR1 MNHEY, CDR2 SVGAGI. Trimming shortened V by 8 bases and J by 1 base, and 8 bases separated the two germline ends. Data came from immunoSEQ multiplex PCR; TCRdb stores just in-frame clones and leaves some out. The table lists fewer than 200,000 clones, about 93% of them singletons, with over 3.5% in the top ten. The gene calls are TRBV6-5 and TRBJ1-1, with D unclear. Input material: blood. The TCR was taken from a woman aged 60-75 years in good health. In DNA, the CDR3 is TGTGCCAGCGCGCGTCCGAACACTGAAGCTTTCTTT. This sequence encodes CASARPNTEAFF.